This TCR beta chain was identified during a study of T-cell memory formation after mild COVID-19. The overall study: The two donors had largely donor-specific TCR clusters. Overall study findings and caveats: CD4/CD8 balance held among clones contracting day 15 to 85, and later expanders leaned CD4+.

The CDR3 loop spans 16 amino acids. V lost 4 bases to trimming and J lost 8 bases; unmatched junction nucleotides: 14. Germline loops: CDR1 WSHSY, CDR2 SAAADI. This clonotype was observed a handful of times. Antigen specificity is unknown. The 5'RACE method, run with constant-segment primers, produced TCR alpha and TCR beta cDNA libraries (carrying sample barcodes and UMIs). MiXCR was run by TCRdb on the 5' RACE reads, yielding one entry per CDR3 protein. The sample has roughly 250,000 distinct CDR3 sequences, over 15% seen once. Sequencing used PBMCs or a T cell subset sorted from them (not recorded which). This clonotype originated in a man between 18 and 29 years old who had mild COVID-19 (a few samples of this study predate the infection). Cell type and time point are not known. The V and J genes are TRBV10-2 and TRBJ1-2; 9 bases are shared with TRBD1. For the CDR3, the DNA is TGCGCCAGCAGTGCAGCGGGACAGGGCAGGGCGGGCGGCTACACCTTC. Protein product: CASSAAGQGRAGGYTF.